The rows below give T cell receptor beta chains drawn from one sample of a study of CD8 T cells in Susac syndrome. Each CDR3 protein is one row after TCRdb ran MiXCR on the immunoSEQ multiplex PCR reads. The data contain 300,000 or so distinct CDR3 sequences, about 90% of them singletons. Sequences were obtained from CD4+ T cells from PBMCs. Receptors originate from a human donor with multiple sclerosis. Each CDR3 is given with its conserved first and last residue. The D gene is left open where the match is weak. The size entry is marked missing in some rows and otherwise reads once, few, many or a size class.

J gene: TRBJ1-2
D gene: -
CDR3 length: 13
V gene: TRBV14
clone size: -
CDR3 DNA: TGTGCCAGCAGCCAAGGTGCGGACAATGGCTACACCTTC
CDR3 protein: CASSQGADNGYTF

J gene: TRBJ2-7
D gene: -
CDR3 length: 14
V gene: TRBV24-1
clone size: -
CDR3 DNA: TGTGCCACCAGTGACCCCGGGACAAGTGACGAGCAGTACTTC
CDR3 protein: CATSDPGTSDEQYF

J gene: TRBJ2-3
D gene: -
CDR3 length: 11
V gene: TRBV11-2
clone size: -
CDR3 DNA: TGTGCCAGCGGGAGCCCAGATACGCAGTATTTT
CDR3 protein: CASGSPDTQYF

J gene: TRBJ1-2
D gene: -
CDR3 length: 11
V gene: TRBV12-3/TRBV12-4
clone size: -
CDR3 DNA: TGTGCCAGCAGCTCCGGTTTCGGCTACACCTTC
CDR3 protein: CASSSGFGYTF

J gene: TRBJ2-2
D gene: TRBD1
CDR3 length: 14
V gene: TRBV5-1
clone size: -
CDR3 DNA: TGCGCCAGCAGCCTGCCGGGACAGGACGGAGAGCTGTTTTTT
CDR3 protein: CASSLPGQDGELFF

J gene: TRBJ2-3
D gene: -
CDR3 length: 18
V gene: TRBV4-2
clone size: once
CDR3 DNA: TGTGCCAGCAGCCAAGCCGTTTGGGACCAGCGGATCATGGATACGCAGTATTTT
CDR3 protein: CASSQAVWDQRIMDTQYF

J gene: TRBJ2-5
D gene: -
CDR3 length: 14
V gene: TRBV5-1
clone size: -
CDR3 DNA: TGCGCCAGCAGCCCCGAGGCAACCCAAGAGACCCAGTACTTC
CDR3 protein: CASSPEATQETQYF

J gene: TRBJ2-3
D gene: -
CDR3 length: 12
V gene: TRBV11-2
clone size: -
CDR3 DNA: TGTGCCAGCAGCTCAAACGAAGATACGCAGTATTTT
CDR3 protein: CASSSNEDTQYF

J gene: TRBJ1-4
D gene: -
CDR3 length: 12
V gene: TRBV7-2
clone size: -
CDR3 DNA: TGTGCCAGCAGCTTAGCAGGGAACAAACTGTTTTTT
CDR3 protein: CASSLAGNKLFF

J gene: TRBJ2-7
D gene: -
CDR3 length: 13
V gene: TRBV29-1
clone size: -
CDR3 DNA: TGCAGCGTTCAGGGACCCAGCTCCTACGAGCAGTACTTC
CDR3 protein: CSVQGPSSYEQYF

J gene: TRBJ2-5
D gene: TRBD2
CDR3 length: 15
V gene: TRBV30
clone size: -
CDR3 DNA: TGTGCCTGGAGCCGACTAGCGGGGAGGCAAGAGACCCAGTACTTC
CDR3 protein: CAWSRLAGRQETQYF

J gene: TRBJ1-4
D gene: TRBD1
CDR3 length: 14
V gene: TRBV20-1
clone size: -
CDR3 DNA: TGCAGTGCGCCGACAGGGGGCCATAATGAAAAACTGTTTTTT
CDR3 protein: CSAPTGGHNEKLFF

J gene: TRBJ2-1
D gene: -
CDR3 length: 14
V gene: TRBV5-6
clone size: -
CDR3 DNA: TGTGCCAGCAGCTTGGGACATCGTGGGGATGAGCAGTTCTTC
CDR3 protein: CASSLGHRGDEQFF

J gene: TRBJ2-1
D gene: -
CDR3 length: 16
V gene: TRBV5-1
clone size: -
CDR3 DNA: TGCGCCAGCAGCGCCTCCGGGTCCCCCTCCCTCAATGAGCAGTTCTTC
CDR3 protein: CASSASGSPSLNEQFF

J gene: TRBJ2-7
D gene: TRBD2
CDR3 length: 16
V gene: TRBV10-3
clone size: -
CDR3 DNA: TGTGCCATCAGTGATTACACTAGCGGGAGCTCCTACGAGCAGTACTTC
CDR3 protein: CAISDYTSGSSYEQYF

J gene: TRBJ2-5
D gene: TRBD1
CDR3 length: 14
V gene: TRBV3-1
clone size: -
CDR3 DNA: TGTGCCAGCAGCCAAAGGGGGCGCGGAGAGACCCAGTACTTC
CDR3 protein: CASSQRGRGETQYF

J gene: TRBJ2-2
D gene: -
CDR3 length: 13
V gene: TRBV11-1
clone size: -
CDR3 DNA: TGTGCCAGCAGCATCAGGGTAGCCGGGGAGCTGTTTTTT
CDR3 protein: CASSIRVAGELFF

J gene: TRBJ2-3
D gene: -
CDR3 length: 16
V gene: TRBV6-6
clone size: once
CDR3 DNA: TGTGCCAGCAGTTACTCGCGGGGACGGACGCCTGGTACGCAGTATTTT
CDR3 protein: CASSYSRGRTPGTQYF

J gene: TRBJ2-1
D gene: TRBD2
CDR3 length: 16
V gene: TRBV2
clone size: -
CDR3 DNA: TGTGCCAGCAGTCGAGAAGCGGGAGTCGTTGGCTATGAGCAGTTCTTC
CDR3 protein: CASSREAGVVGYEQFF

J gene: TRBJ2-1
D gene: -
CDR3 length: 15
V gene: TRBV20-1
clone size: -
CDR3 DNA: TGCAGTGCTAGAGATTCCGGGATTCACCCCAATGAGCAGTTCTTC
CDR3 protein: CSARDSGIHPNEQFF

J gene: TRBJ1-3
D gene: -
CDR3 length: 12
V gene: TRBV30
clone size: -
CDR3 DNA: TGTGCCTGGAGGACAGACGGAAACACCATATATTTT
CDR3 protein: CAWRTDGNTIYF

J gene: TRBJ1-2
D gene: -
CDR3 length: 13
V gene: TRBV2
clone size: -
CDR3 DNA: TGTGCCAGCAGTGAAACGGGATGGAATGGCTACACCTTC
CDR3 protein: CASSETGWNGYTF

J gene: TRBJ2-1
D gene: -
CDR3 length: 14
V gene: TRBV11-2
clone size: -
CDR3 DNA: TGTGCCAGCAGCCCCCAGCCTGGGAGCGGTGAGCAGTTCTTC
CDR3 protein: CASSPQPGSGEQFF

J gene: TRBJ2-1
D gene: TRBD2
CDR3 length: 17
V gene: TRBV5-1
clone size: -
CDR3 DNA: TGCGCCAGCAGCTTGGCCAGCGGTCTAGCGGCGCACAATGAGCAGTTCTTC
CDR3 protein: CASSLASGLAAHNEQFF

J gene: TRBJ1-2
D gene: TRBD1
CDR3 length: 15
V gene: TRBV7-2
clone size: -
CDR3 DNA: TGTGCCAGCAGCTTCCGGGCAGGGGGCAGTTACGGCTACACCTTC
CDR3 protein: CASSFRAGGSYGYTF

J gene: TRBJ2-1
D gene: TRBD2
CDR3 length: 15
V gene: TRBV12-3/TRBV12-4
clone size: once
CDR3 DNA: TGTGCCAGCAGTTTGTTTAGCGGGAACAACAATGAGCAGTTCTTC
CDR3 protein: CASSLFSGNNNEQFF

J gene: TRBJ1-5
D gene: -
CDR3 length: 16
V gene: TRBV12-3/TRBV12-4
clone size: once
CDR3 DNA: TGTGCCAGCAGTTTAGTTTCCGGGGTCTCGGGTCAGCCCCAGCATTTT
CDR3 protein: CASSLVSGVSGQPQHF

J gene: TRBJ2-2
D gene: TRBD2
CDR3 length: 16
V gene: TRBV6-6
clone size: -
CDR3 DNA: TGTGCCAGCAGCCGAGCGGGGGGCCGGGACACCGGGGAGCTGTTTTTT
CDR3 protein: CASSRAGGRDTGELFF

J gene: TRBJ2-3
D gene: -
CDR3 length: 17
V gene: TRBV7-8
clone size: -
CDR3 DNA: TGTGCCAGCAGCCCCTCCCGTTTGGGACCTGTCACAGATACGCAGTATTTT
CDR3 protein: CASSPSRLGPVTDTQYF

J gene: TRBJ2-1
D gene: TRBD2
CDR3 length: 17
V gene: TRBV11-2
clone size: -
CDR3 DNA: TGTGCCAGCAGCTTAGGGGCTAGCGGTAGCTCCTACAATGAGCAGTTCTTC
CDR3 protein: CASSLGASGSSYNEQFF

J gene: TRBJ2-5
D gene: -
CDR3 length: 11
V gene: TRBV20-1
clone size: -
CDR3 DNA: TGCAGTGCTATTTCTCGGGAGACCCAGTACTTC
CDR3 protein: CSAISRETQYF

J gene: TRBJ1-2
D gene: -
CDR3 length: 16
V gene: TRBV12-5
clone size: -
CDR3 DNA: TGTGCTAGTGGTTCGGGGGGACGGCCCGGGGGCTATGGCTACACCTTC
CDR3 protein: CASGSGGRPGGYGYTF

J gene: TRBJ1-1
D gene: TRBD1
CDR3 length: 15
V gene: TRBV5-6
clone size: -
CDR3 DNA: TGTGCCAGCCGCAGGGGGAGCACCTCTAACACTGAAGCTTTCTTT
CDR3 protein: CASRRGSTSNTEAFF

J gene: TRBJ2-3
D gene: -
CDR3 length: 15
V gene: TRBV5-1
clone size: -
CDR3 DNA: TGCGCCAGCAGCTTTGGGGGGAGAGACGCAGATACGCAGTATTTT
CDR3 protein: CASSFGGRDADTQYF